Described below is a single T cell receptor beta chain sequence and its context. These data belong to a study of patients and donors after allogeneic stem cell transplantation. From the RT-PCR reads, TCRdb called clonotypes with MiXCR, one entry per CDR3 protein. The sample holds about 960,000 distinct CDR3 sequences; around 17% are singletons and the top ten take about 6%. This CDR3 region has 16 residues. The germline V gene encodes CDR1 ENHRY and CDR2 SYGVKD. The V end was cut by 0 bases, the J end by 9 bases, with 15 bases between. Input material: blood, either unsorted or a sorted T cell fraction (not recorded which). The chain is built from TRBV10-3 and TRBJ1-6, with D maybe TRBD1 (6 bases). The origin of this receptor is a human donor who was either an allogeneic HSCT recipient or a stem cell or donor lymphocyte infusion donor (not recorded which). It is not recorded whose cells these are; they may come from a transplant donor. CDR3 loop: CAISESRGGVRSPLHF. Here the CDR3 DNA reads TGTGCCATCAGTGAGTCGAGGGGGGGAGTGCGTTCACCCCTCCACTTT.